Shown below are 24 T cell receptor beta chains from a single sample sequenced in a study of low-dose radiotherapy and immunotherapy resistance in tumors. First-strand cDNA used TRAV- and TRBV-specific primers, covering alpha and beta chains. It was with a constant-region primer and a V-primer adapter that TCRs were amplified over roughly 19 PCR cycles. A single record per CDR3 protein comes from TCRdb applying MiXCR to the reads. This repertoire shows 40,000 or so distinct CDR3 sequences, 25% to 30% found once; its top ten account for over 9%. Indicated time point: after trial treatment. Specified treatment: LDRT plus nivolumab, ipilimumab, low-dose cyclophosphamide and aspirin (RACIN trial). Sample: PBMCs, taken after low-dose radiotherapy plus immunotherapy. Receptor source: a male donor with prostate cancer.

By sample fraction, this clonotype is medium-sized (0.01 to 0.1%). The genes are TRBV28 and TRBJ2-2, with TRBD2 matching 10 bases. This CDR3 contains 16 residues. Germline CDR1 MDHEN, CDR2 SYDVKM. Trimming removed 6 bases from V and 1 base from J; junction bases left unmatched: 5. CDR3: CASSPRTSGNTGELFF. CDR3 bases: TGTGCCAGCAGCCCCCGGACTAGCGGGAACACCGGGGAGCTGTTTTTT.

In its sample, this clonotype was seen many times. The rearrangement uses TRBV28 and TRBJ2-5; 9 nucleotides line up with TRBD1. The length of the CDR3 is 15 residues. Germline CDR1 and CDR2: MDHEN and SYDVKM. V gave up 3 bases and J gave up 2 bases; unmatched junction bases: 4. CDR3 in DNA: TGTGCCAGCAGTTTCTCCGGGACAGGGCAAGAGACCCAGTACTTC. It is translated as CASSFSGTGQETQYF.

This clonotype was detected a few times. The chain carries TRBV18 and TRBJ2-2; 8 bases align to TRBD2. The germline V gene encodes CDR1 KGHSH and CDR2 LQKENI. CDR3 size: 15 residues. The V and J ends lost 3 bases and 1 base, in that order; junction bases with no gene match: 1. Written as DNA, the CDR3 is TGTGCCAGCTCACCGAGCGGGGGGAACACCGGGGAGCTGTTTTTT. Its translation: CASSPSGGNTGELFF.

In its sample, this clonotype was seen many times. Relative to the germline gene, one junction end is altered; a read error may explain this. The CDR3 region has the DNA TGCAGTGCTGGAGAGGTCCGGCCAGGGGCCGATTCACCCCTCCACTTT. It yields the protein CSAGEVRPGADSPLHF. This chain uses TRBV20-1 with TRBJ1-6, with TRBD1 as a possible D gene (6 bases). This CDR3 spans 16 amino acids. Germline CDR1 is DFQATT and CDR2 is SNEGSKA (reference sequence).

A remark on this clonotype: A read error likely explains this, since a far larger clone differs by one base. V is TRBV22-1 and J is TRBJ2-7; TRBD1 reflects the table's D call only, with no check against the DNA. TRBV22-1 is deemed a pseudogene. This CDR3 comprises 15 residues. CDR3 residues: CVSSLRGTEAYEQYF. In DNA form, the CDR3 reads TGTGTCAGCAGTTTAAGGGGGACAGAGGCTTACGAGCAGTACTTC.

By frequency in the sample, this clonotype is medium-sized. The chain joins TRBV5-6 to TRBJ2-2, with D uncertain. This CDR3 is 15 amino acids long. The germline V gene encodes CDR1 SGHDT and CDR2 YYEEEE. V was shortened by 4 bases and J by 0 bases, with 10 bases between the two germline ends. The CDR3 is CASSRDISNTGELFF. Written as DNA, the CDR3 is TGTGCCAGCAGCAGAGACATATCGAACACCGGGGAGCTGTTTTTT.

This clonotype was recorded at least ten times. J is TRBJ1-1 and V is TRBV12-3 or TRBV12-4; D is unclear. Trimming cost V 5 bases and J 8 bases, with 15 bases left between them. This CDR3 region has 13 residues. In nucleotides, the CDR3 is TGTGCCAGCAGTCAAGCACCGGGAGCCGAAGCTTTCTTT. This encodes CASSQAPGAEAFF.

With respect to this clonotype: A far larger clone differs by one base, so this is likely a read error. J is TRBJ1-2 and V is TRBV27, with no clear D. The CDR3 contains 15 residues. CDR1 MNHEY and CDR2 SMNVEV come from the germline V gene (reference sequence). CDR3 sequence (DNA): TGTGCCACCAGTGATCGCCGGGGAGGCAACTATGACTACACCTTC. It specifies CATSDRRGGNYDYTF.

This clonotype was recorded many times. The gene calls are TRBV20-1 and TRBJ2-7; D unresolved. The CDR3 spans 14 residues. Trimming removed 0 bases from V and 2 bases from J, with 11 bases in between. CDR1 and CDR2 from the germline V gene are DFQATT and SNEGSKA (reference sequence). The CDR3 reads CSARDLDGPYEQYF. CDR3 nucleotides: TGCAGTGCTAGAGATTTGGACGGGCCCTACGAGCAGTACTTC.

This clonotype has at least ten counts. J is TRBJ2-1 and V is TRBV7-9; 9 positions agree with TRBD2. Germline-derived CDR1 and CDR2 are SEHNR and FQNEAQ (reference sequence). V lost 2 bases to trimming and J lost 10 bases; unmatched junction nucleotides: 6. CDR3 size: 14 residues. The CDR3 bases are TGTGCCAGCAGCTTATGGGGACTAGCATCGGAGCAGTTCTTC. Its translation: CASSLWGLASEQFF.

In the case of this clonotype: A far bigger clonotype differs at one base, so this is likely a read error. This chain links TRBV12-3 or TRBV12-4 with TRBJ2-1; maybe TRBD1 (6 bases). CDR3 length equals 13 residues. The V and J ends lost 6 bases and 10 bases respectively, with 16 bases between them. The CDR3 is CASSRDMPYEQFF. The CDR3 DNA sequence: TGTGCCAGCAGCCGGGACATGCCCTACGAGCAGTTCTTC.

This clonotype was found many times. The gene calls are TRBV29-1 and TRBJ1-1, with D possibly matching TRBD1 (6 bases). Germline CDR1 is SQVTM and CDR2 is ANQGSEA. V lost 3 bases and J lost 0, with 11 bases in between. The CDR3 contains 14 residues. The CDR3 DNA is TGCAGCGTTGACGTCGGGACAATGAACACTGAAGCTTTCTTT. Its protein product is CSVDVGTMNTEAFF.

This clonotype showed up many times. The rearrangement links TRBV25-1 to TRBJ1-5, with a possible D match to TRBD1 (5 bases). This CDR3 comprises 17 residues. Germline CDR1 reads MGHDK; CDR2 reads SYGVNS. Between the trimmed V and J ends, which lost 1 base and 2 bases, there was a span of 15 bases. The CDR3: CASSESSPGGGNQPQHF. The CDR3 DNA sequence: TGTGCCAGCAGTGAATCCTCCCCAGGAGGGGGCAATCAGCCCCAGCATTTT.

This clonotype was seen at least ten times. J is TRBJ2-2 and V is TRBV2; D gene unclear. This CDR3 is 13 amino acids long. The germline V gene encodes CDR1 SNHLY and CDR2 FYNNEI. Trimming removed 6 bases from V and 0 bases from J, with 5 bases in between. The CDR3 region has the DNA TGTGCCAGCAGCCCCGCGAACACCGGGGAGCTGTTTTTT. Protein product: CASSPANTGELFF.

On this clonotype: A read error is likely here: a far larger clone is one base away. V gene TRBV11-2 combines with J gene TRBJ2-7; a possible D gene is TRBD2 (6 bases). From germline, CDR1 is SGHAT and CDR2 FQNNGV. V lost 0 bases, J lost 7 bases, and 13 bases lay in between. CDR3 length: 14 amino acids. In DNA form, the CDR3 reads TGTGCCAGCAGCTTAGATTCGTCCGGGGGTGAGCAGTACTTC. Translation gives CASSLDSSGGEQYF.

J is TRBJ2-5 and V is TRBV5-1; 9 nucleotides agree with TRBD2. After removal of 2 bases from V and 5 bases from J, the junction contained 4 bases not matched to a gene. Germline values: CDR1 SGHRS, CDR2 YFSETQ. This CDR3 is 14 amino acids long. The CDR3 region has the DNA TGCGCCAGCAGCTTTTTAGCGGGAGCGGAGACCCAGTACTTC. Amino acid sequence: CASSFLAGAETQYF.

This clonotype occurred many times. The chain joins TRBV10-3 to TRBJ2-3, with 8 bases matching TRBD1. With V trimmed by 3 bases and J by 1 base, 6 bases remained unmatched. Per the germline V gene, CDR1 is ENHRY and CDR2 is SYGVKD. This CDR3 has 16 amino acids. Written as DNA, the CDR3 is TGTGCCATCAGTGACATCCAGGGACAGGGCACAGATACGCAGTATTTT. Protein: CAISDIQGQGTDTQYF.

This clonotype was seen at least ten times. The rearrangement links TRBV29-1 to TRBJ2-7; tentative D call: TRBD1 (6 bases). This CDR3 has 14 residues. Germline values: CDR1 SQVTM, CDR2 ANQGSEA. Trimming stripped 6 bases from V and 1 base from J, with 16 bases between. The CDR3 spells CSVADRTSSYEQYF. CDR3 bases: TGCAGCGTGGCGGACAGAACCTCTTCCTACGAGCAGTACTTC.

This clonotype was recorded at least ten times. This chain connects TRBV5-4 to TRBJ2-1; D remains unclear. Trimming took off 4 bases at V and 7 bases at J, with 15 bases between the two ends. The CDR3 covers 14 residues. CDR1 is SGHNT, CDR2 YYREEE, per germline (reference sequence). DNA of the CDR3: TGTGCCAGCAGCCTGGAGAGGAGCAGGAATGAGCAGTTCTTC. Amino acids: CASSLERSRNEQFF. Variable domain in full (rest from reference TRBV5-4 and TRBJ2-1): ETGVTQSPTHLIKTRGQQVTLRCSSQSGHNTVSWYQQALGQGPQFIFQYYREEENGRGNFPPRFSGLQFPNYSSELNVNALELDDSALYLCASSLERSRNEQFFGPGTRLTVL.

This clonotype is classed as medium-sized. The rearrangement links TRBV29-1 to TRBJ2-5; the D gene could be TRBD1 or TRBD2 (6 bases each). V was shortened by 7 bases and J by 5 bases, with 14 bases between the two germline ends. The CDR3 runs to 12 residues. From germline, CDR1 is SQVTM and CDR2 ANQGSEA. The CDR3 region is CSGLDSGETQYF. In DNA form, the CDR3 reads TGCAGCGGGTTGGACAGCGGGGAGACCCAGTACTTC.

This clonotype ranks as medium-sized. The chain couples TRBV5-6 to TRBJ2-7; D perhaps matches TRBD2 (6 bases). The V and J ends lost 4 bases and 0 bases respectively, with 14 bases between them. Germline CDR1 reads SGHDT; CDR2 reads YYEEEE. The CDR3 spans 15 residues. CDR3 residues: CASSPSRRASYEQYF. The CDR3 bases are TGTGCCAGCAGCCCCAGTCGGAGGGCCTCCTACGAGCAGTACTTC.

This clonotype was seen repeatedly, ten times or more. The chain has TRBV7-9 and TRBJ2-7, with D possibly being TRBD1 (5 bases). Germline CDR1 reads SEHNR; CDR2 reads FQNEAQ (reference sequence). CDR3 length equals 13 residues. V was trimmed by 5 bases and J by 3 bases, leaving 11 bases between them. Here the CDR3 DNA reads TGTGCCAGCAGCCCAGCAAGGGGCTACGAGCAGTACTTC. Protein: CASSPARGYEQYF. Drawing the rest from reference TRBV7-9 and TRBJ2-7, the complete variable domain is DTGVSQNPRHKITKRGQNVTFRCDPISEHNRLYWYRQTLGQGPEFLTYFQNEAQLEKSRLLSDRFSAERPKGSFSTLEIQRTEQGDSAMYLCASSPARGYEQYFGPGTRLTVT.

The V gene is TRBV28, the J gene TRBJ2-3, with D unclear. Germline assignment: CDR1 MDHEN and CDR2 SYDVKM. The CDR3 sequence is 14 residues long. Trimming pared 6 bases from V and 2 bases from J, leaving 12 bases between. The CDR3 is CASSPLGITDTQYF. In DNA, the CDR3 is TGTGCCAGCAGCCCCCTGGGGATCACAGATACGCAGTATTTT. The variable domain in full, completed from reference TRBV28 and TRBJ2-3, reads DVKVTQSSRYLVKRTGEKVFLECVQDMDHENMFWYRQDPGLGLRLIYFSYDVKMKEKGDIPEGYSVSREKKERFSLILESASTNQTSMYLCASSPLGITDTQYFGPGTRLTVL.

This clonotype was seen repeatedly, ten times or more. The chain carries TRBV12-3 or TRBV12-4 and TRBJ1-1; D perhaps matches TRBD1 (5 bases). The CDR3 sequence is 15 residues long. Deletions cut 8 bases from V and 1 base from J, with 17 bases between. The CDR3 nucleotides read TGTGCCAGCGGGGGGATGGGCAGGGAGAACACTGAAGCTTTCTTT. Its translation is CASGGMGRENTEAFF.